This TCR beta chain was retrieved from a study of blood T cell repertoires in COVID-19. Study-wide background: Whether acute or convalescent, the COVID-19 samples came from the United States, Italy and Spain. Sources were T cells, B-cell-depleted T cells, or PBMCs; the material itself was cDNA or gDNA.

The CDR3 contains 15 residues. The ends lost 4 bases at V and 3 bases at J; junction bases unmatched: 7. The V gene's germline CDR1 is MNHEY and CDR2 SMNVEV (reference sequence). As handled by the study authors: Amplification with reference gene primers provided the estimates of nucleated cell counts. The repertoire was sequenced with immunoSEQ multiplex PCR; TCRdb's copy has only in-frame clones and lacks some. V and J calls and clone size come straight from that table; D and trimming were deduced from the DNA. The sample has more than 200,000 clones, around four fifths seen once. The V and J genes are TRBV27 and TRBJ2-7, with 9 bases matching TRBD1. The clonotype originates from a woman in her fifties or sixties with acute or convalescent COVID-19. The sequenced material came from peripheral blood. CDR3 loop: CASSSDRGSNYEQYF. The CDR3 DNA sequence: TGTGCCAGCAGTTCTGACAGGGGGTCGAACTACGAGCAGTACTTC.